This T cell receptor beta chain was sequenced for a study of T cell repertoires in cytomegalovirus infection. Study summary: Recently described HLA-C-restricted plus well-studied HLA-B-restricted CMV epitopes were used. Public TCR beta signatures marked donors with CMV infection and the matching HLA. Whole-study results and caveats: Across the ex vivo response, the dominant clonotypes were HLA-C-restricted CMV-specific TCR beta clonotypes.

With respect to this clonotype: Its target is unknown.

TCRdb called the reads again in MiXCR, with one record for every CDR3 protein. The sample contains roughly 920,000 distinct CDR3 sequences, about a third of which appear only once. The CDR3 spans 16 residues. The germline V gene encodes CDR1 SGHDT and CDR2 YYEEEE. The V end lost 4 bases, the J end lost 2 bases, and 16 bases lay between the germline ends. The starting material was cultured CD8+ T cells from PBMCs, obtained from culture after CMV antigen stimulation. The source of this sequence is a human donor in good health (CMV status not recorded). Some clones in this sample may be carry-over from other donors' samples. V and J are TRBV5-6 and TRBJ1-5; D gene uncertain. CDR3 DNA sequence: TGTGCCAGCAGCAAAAGTGGGTTTCGTGGCAATCAGCCCCAGCATTTT. Its translation: CASSKSGFRGNQPQHF.